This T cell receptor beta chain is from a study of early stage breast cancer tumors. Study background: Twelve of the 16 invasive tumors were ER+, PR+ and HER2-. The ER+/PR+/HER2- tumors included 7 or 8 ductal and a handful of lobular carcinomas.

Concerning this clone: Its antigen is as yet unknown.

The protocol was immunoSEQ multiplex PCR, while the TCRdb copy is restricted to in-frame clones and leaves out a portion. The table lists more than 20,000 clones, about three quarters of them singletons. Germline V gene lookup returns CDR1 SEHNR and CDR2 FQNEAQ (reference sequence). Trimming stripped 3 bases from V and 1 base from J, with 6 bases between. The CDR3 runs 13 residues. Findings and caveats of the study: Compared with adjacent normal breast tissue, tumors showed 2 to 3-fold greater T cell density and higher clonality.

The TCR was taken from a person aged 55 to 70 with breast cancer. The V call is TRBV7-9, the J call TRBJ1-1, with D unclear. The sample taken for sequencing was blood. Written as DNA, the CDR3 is TGTGCCAGCAGCTTTGGTGCGAACACTGAAGCTTTCTTT. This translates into CASSFGANTEAFF.